These 31 T cell receptor beta chains came from one sample sequenced in a study of blood T cell repertoires in COVID-19. Data came from immunoSEQ multiplex PCR; TCRdb stores just in-frame clones and leaves some out. This table holds roughly 120,000 clones, about 90% found once. Sequencing was carried out using peripheral blood. The receptors derive from a man aged 45 to 65 with COVID-19, enrolled during active disease.

The chain couples TRBV10-3 to TRBJ1-1; maybe TRBD1 (5 bases). The germline V gene encodes CDR1 ENHRY and CDR2 SYGVKD. Trimming cost V 3 bases and J 1 base, with 12 bases left between them. CDR3 length equals 15 residues. CDR3 sequence: CAISEGAGPNTEAFF. The CDR3 DNA reads as TGTGCCATCAGTGAAGGAGCAGGGCCGAACACTGAAGCTTTCTTT.

V usage is TRBV13 and J usage is TRBJ2-7; D is unresolved. Germline lookup yields CDR1 PRHDT and CDR2 FYEKMQ (reference sequence). The CDR3 runs to 13 residues. Between the trimmed V and J ends, which lost 3 bases and 0 bases, there was a span of 6 bases. The CDR3 DNA reads TGTGCCAGCAGCTTTCCCAACTCCTACGAGCAGTACTTC. This gives the protein CASSFPNSYEQYF.

This clone showed up just once. The chain has TRBV28 and TRBJ2-7, with TRBD2 matching over 8 bases. CDR3 length: 15 amino acids. Germline lookup yields CDR1 MDHEN and CDR2 SYDVKM. V gave up 6 bases and J gave up 12 bases; unmatched junction bases: 19. CDR3 sequence (DNA): TGTGCCAGCAGCCCAAACCAGGGAGGACTAGCCGCCAGGTACTTC. Protein product: CASSPNQGGLAARYF.

The V gene is TRBV5-1, the J gene TRBJ2-3, with TRBD2 identical over 10 bases. Germline V lookup: CDR1 SGHRS, CDR2 YFSETQ. The CDR3 is made up of 21 amino acids. The V segment lost 0 bases and the J segment 6 bases; nucleotides outside the gene matches: 22. CDR3 region: CASSLGPTAYSSGRGEDTQYF. CDR3 DNA sequence: TGCGCCAGCAGCTTGGGGCCGACAGCTTACTCTAGCGGGAGAGGCGAGGATACGCAGTATTTT.

This sequence joins TRBV6-5 and TRBJ1-1; 7 bases align to TRBD1. The CDR3 is 13 amino acids. Unmatched junction bases numbered 8, after V lost 2 bases and J lost 11 bases. CDR1 MNHEY and CDR2 SVGAGI come from the germline V gene. In DNA, the CDR3 is TGTGCCAGCAGTTACCGCACGACAGGGAGGGCTTTCTTT. It translates to CASSYRTTGRAFF.

The genes are TRBV14 and TRBJ1-4; tentative D call: TRBD1 (6 bases). The CDR3 is 14 amino acids. Trimming cost V 3 bases and J 12 bases, with 17 bases left between them. Per germline, CDR1 SGHDN and CDR2 FVKESK. CDR3: CASSQDVQGGELFF. For the CDR3, the DNA is TGTGCCAGCAGCCAGGACGTACAGGGTGGTGAACTGTTTTTT.

V is TRBV7-3 and J is TRBJ2-3; D perhaps matches TRBD1 (6 bases). CDR3 length equals 14 residues. Germline V lookup: CDR1 SGHTA, CDR2 FQGTGA. The V end was cut by 3 bases, the J end by 4 bases, with 11 bases between. In nucleotides, the CDR3 is TGTGCCAGCAGCTTGAATCAGGGGTCAGATACGCAGTATTTT. The encoded protein is CASSLNQGSDTQYF.

The V call is TRBV6-1, the J call TRBJ1-6; a possible D gene is TRBD1 (5 bases). The CDR3 totals 15 residues. CDR1 is MNHNS and CDR2 is SASEGT in the germline V gene. The V end lost 2 bases, the J end lost 6 bases, and 11 bases lay between the germline ends. The CDR3: CASSELQGVNSPLHF. Here the CDR3 DNA reads TGTGCCAGCAGTGAACTTCAGGGTGTTAATTCACCCCTCCACTTT.

V usage is TRBV19 and J usage is TRBJ1-1, with D unclear. Deletions cut 7 bases from V and 0 bases from J, with 9 bases between. The CDR3 spans 13 residues. Germline V lookup: CDR1 LNHDA, CDR2 SQIVND (reference sequence). The CDR3 sequence: CASKLQLNTEAFF. The CDR3 bases are TGTGCCAGTAAACTCCAATTGAACACTGAAGCTTTCTTT.

The chain combines TRBV4-2 with TRBJ2-5; no firm D call. Looked up from germline, CDR1 is LGHNA and CDR2 is YNFKEQ. The CDR3 runs 19 residues. V lost 0 bases, J lost 6 bases, and 26 bases lay in between. DNA for the CDR3: TGTGCCAGCAGCCAAGATCTAGTAGCCCTCCCTCAGAGTGGTAAGACCCAGTACTTC. Amino acids: CASSQDLVALPQSGKTQYF.

The chain links TRBV20-1 to TRBJ2-4; 12 bases match TRBD2. CDR3 length: 16 amino acids. Germline loops: CDR1 DFQATT, CDR2 SNEGSKA (reference sequence). With 3 bases clipped from V and 8 bases from J, the junction kept 11 bases outside the gene matches. In DNA, the CDR3 is TGCAGTGCTAGTTCCCTGACTAGCGGGAGATTTCACATTCAGTACTTC. Encoded protein: CSASSLTSGRFHIQYF.

The chain recombines TRBV19 with TRBJ1-6, with 10 positions matching TRBD1. Germline V gene lookup returns CDR1 LNHDA and CDR2 SQIVND (reference sequence). The V gene end was trimmed by 5 bases and the J gene end by 9 bases; junction bases not matched to a gene: 7. The CDR3 length is 15 residues. The DNA for the CDR3 is TGTGCCAGTAGTGGGGACAGGGGTGAAGGTTCACCCCTCCACTTT. It codes for CASSGDRGEGSPLHF.

In this sample, this clone turned up once. This chain uses TRBV3-1 (or the pseudogene TRBV3-2) with TRBJ1-3; the match to TRBD1 covers 11 bases. Germline trimming cut 4 bases from V and 7 bases from J; bases unmatched to any gene: 9. Germline CDR1 and CDR2: LGHDT and YNNKEL (reference sequence). CDR3 length: 16 amino acids. The CDR3 nucleotides read TGTGCCAGCAGCCTTCCTCCGGGACAGGGGGGGAACACCATATATTTT. The encoded protein is CASSLPPGQGGNTIYF.

Comments on this clone: The sample holds other DNA sequences that translate to the same CDR3. The chain has TRBV5-1 and TRBJ2-5; TRBD2 might be the D (6 bases). The germline V gene encodes CDR1 SGHRS and CDR2 YFSETQ. The CDR3 is made up of 15 amino acids. The V gene lost 0 bases and the J gene lost 2 bases, with 11 bases spanning the gap. The CDR3 loop reads CASSLVAGRQETQYF. CDR3 bases: TGCGCCAGCAGCTTGGTCGCGGGAAGGCAAGAGACCCAGTACTTC.

Regarding this clone: The same CDR3 arises from other DNA sequences in this sample as well. The chain links TRBV29-1 to TRBJ1-2, with a tentative D call TRBD1 (6 bases). Germline CDR1 reads SQVTM; CDR2 reads ANQGSEA. V was clipped by 6 bases and J by 5 bases, with 10 bases between them. There are 11 residues in the CDR3. CDR3: CSVGTGYGYTF. CDR3 bases: TGCAGCGTAGGCACAGGGTATGGCTACACCTTC.

The count of this clone is one. The rearrangement joins TRBV24-1 to TRBJ2-1; D is uncertain. The CDR3 contains 11 residues. Germline CDR1 reads KGHDR; CDR2 reads SFDVKD. The germline V and J ends were trimmed by 9 bases and 3 bases, with 5 bases remaining between them. In DNA form, the CDR3 reads TGTGCCACCTCCCTCTACAATGAGCAGTTCTTC. Translation gives CATSLYNEQFF.

The chain combines TRBV4-1 with TRBJ2-7, with TRBD2 identical over 8 bases. Losses at the gene ends were 6 bases for V and 5 bases for J; bases not matched to a gene: 18. The length of the CDR3 is 17 residues. Germline values: CDR1 MGHRA, CDR2 YSYEKL. The CDR3 sequence is CASRHGGAGATPDEQYF. In DNA form, the CDR3 reads TGCGCCAGCAGACACGGGGGAGCGGGAGCTACCCCGGACGAGCAGTACTTC.

The chain carries TRBV7-2 and TRBJ2-1; D is perhaps TRBD1 (6 bases). The CDR3 covers 17 residues. CDR1 SGHTA and CDR2 FQGNSA come from the germline V gene. V was cut by 0 bases and J by 0 bases, with 12 bases left in between. The CDR3 coding sequence is TGTGCCAGCAGCTTAGCAGGCGGACAGAGCTCCTACAATGAGCAGTTCTTC. It is translated as CASSLAGGQSSYNEQFF. Supplemented by reference TRBV7-2 and TRBJ2-1, the full variable domain reads GAGVSQSPSNKVTEKGKDVELRCDPISGHTALYWYRQSLGQGLEFLIYFQGNSAPDKSGLPSDRFSAERTGGSVSTLTIQRTQQEDSAVYLCASSLAGGQSSYNEQFFGPGTRLTVL.

This CDR3 reads CASSHVGSPYEQFF. The CDR3 bases are TGTGCCAGCAGCCATGTTGGGAGTCCCTATGAGCAGTTCTTC. V usage is TRBV3-1 (or the pseudogene TRBV3-2) and J usage is TRBJ2-1; D possibly corresponds to TRBD2 (5 bases). CDR1 and CDR2 (germline): LGHDT, YNNKEL (reference sequence). Between the trimmed V and J ends, which lost 3 bases and 8 bases, there was a span of 14 bases. The CDR3 length is 14 residues.

CDR3 coding DNA: TGTGCCAGCAGCCAAGCCGAGGAATACACCGGGGAGCTGTTTTTT. Its protein product is CASSQAEEYTGELFF. The gene calls are TRBV4-2 and TRBJ2-2; unclear D gene. CDR3 length: 15 residues. CDR1 and CDR2 from the germline V gene are LGHNA and YNFKEQ. With 1 base removed from V and 3 bases from J, the gap between germline ends came to 9 bases.

The V and J genes are TRBV7-2 and TRBJ2-1; D perhaps matches TRBD1 (6 bases). The germline CDR1 and CDR2 sequences are SGHTA and FQGNSA. Trimming took off 3 bases at V and 7 bases at J, with 16 bases between the two ends. CDR3 length equals 15 residues. The CDR3, as DNA: TGTGCCAGCAGCTTTCTCCACCACAGGGAAAATGAGCAGTTCTTC. Its translation is CASSFLHHRENEQFF.

This chain connects TRBV11-1 to TRBJ2-4; 12 bases are a match to TRBD2. Germline V gene data show CDR1 as SGHAT and CDR2 as FQDESV (reference sequence). This CDR3 region has 14 residues. J lost 8 bases, V lost 3 bases, and 2 bases had no gene match. CDR3 sequence (DNA): TGTGCCAGCAGCTTCCTAGCGGGAGGGGACATTCAGTACTTC. Its protein product is CASSFLAGGDIQYF.

The rearrangement links TRBV11-2 to TRBJ2-7, with 7 bases lining up with TRBD1. Germline V CDR1 and CDR2: SGHAT, FQNNGV. V was clipped by 5 bases and J by 2 bases; unmatched bases: 6. This CDR3 comprises 14 residues. CDR3 protein: CASSPPGQTYEQYV. For the CDR3, the DNA is TGTGCCAGCAGCCCACCGGGACAGACCTACGAGCAGTACGTC.

The chain links TRBV7-8 to TRBJ2-7, with 8 bases matching TRBD1. Looked up from germline, CDR1 is SGHVS and CDR2 is FQNEAQ. The CDR3 is 12 amino acids. The trim removed 6 bases at V and 4 bases at J, leaving 2 bases unmatched. CDR3 protein: CASSYRGYEQYF. The CDR3 nucleotides are TGTGCCAGCAGTTACAGGGGGTACGAGCAGTACTTC.

The V gene is TRBV4-3, the J gene TRBJ2-7; maybe TRBD1 (5 bases). Germline loops: CDR1 LGHNA, CDR2 YSLEER. V was shortened by 3 bases and J by 3 bases, with 21 bases between the two germline ends. This CDR3 is 17 amino acids long. CDR3: CASSQSGRWQGIYEQYF. The DNA for the CDR3 is TGCGCCAGCAGCCAGTCTGGGCGGTGGCAGGGAATCTACGAGCAGTACTTC.

The chain joins TRBV19 to TRBJ2-1, with D uncertain. Germline values: CDR1 LNHDA, CDR2 SQIVND (reference sequence). Trimming removed 3 bases at V and 5 bases at J, with 14 bases between. The CDR3 consists of 15 residues. This chain's CDR3 is CASSMPVSGNNEQFF. CDR3 DNA: TGTGCCAGTAGTATGCCCGTCTCAGGAAACAATGAGCAGTTCTTC.

The chain employs TRBV21-1 and TRBJ2-2; the DNA was not compared with TRBD1, the D call given in the table. TRBV21-1 is termed a pseudogene. CDR3 length: 15 amino acids. For the CDR3, the DNA is TGTGCCAGCAGGTCCGACAGGGGATACACCGGGGAGCTGTTTTTT. It specifies CASRSDRGYTGELFF.

This chain uses TRBV7-2 with TRBJ2-3; tentative D call: TRBD1 (6 bases). V shed 1 base and J shed 0 bases, with 11 bases lying between them. In germline, CDR1 is SGHTA, CDR2 FQGNSA. CDR3 size: 16 residues. The CDR3 region is CASSLDGTTSTDTQYF. Here the CDR3 DNA reads TGTGCCAGCAGCTTAGATGGGACAACGAGCACAGATACGCAGTATTTT.

The V and J genes are TRBV10-3 and TRBJ1-2; D is possibly TRBD1 (6 bases). The CDR3 sequence is 13 residues long. Germline assignment: CDR1 ENHRY and CDR2 SYGVKD. Trimming took 6 bases from V and 2 from J, leaving 10 bases between them. This chain's CDR3 is CAISSGTNYGYTF. CDR3 DNA sequence: TGTGCCATCAGCTCCGGGACAAACTATGGCTACACCTTC.

The chain recombines TRBV29-1 with TRBJ2-5; 7 nucleotides agree with TRBD2. Losses at the gene ends were 3 bases for V and 2 bases for J; bases not matched to a gene: 6. The CDR3 contains 14 residues. Germline V CDR1 and CDR2: SQVTM, ANQGSEA. DNA of the CDR3: TGCAGCGTTGAGGGGGGGGTAGGGCAAGAGACCCAGTACTTC. Translation gives CSVEGGVGQETQYF. Full variable domain (outside the CDR3, taken from reference TRBV29-1 and TRBJ2-5): SAVISQKPSRDICQRGTSLTIQCQVDSQVTMMFWYRQQPGQSLTLIATANQGSEATYESGFVIDKFPISRPNLTFSTLTVSNMSPEDSSIYLCSVEGGVGQETQYFGPGTRLLVL.

The genes are TRBV15 and TRBJ2-3; 12 bases align to TRBD2. The V gene's germline CDR1 is LNHNV and CDR2 YYDKDF (reference sequence). The CDR3 loop spans 16 amino acids. Trimming removed 5 bases from V and 1 base from J; junction bases left unmatched: 4. Here the CDR3 DNA reads TGTGCCACCAGCGGTAGACTAGCGGGAGGCACAGATACGCAGTATTTT. The encoded protein is CATSGRLAGGTDTQYF.